These 29 T cell receptor beta chains share one sample of origin, sequenced in a study of T cell repertoires in cytomegalovirus infection. TCRdb fed the reads into MiXCR, producing one record per CDR3 protein. Seen here are roughly 70,000 distinct CDR3 sequences, approximately 20% observed once, and the top ten hold roughly two thirds. No antigen has been identified for these receptors. The input for sequencing was CD8+ T cells from cultured PBMCs, taken from culture after CMV antigen stimulation. Source of these receptors: a human donor in good health (CMV status not recorded). Some clones in this sample may be carry-over from other donors' samples.

The chain recombines TRBV12-3 or TRBV12-4 with TRBJ2-2, with TRBD2 matching over 7 bases. CDR3 length equals 14 residues. V shed 7 bases and J 7 bases; nucleotides not matched to a gene: 9. CDR3 bases: TGTGCCAGCACCGTGGGGGGGGTGGTCGGGGAGCTGTTTTTT. Encoded protein: CASTVGGVVGELFF.

This sequence joins TRBV7-2 and TRBJ2-7; 7 bases are shared with TRBD1. Trimming cost V 5 bases and J 5 bases; bases outside gene matches: 9. The CDR3 sequence is 14 residues long. Germline CDR1 and CDR2: SGHTA and FQGNSA. CDR3 in DNA: TGTGCCAGCAGCGTAGTAGGGACAGTAAACGAGCAGTACTTC. Protein: CASSVVGTVNEQYF.

The V call is TRBV7-8, the J call TRBJ1-1, with TRBD1 matching over 7 bases. Germline V gene lookup returns CDR1 SGHVS and CDR2 FQNEAQ. V shed 4 bases, J shed 3 bases, and the junction held 11 bases outside the gene matches. The CDR3 runs to 16 residues. The CDR3 region is CASSSKGRDRHTEAFF. The CDR3 nucleotides read TGTGCCAGCAGCTCAAAGGGCCGGGACAGACACACTGAAGCTTTCTTT.

This clonotype was seen a handful of times. J is TRBJ1-6 and V is TRBV20-1; D not certain. Trimming took off 0 bases at V and 0 bases at J, with 12 bases between the two ends. The CDR3 runs to 17 residues. Germline values: CDR1 DFQATT, CDR2 SNEGSKA (reference sequence). The CDR3 is CSARDFGRNSYNSPLHF. In DNA form, the CDR3 reads TGCAGTGCTAGAGATTTTGGCAGAAACTCCTATAATTCACCCCTCCACTTT.

The rearrangement links TRBV7-3 to TRBJ2-7; the D call may be TRBD1 or TRBD2 (6 bases each). The CDR3 contains 15 residues. Germline CDR1 reads SGHTA; CDR2 reads FQGTGA. Trimming left V 0 bases short and J 3 bases short, with 12 bases between. CDR3 region: CASSLTGGGIYEQYF. Here the CDR3 DNA reads TGTGCCAGCAGCTTAACCGGAGGGGGAATCTACGAGCAGTACTTC.

This clonotype was seen a few times. The gene calls are TRBV9 and TRBJ2-3; 10 bases agree with TRBD2. The length of the CDR3 is 15 residues. Germline V gene sequence: CDR1 SGDLS, CDR2 YYNGEE. V lost 4 bases and J lost 4; bases outside the gene matches: 6. CDR3 protein: CASSPPGLAADTQYF. CDR3 sequence (DNA): TGTGCCAGCAGCCCCCCCGGACTAGCGGCAGATACGCAGTATTTT.

There are many counts of this clonotype. The chain combines TRBV7-2 with TRBJ1-5; perhaps TRBD1 as D (5 bases). Germline assignment: CDR1 SGHTA and CDR2 FQGNSA. This CDR3 comprises 14 residues. V shed 3 bases and J shed 6 bases, with 12 bases lying between them. The CDR3 DNA follows: TGTGCCAGCAGCTTGGGGTCGGGGCGTCAGCCCCAGCATTTT. Translating gives CASSLGSGRQPQHF.

This clonotype occurred a few times. The chain is built from TRBV6-1 and TRBJ2-1; D is possibly TRBD1 or TRBD2 (6 bases each). The V end lost 3 bases, the J end lost 5 bases, and 14 bases lay between the germline ends. Germline CDR1 reads MNHNS; CDR2 reads SASEGT. The CDR3 covers 15 residues. CDR3 protein: CASSDGRGLHNEQFF. Written as DNA, the CDR3 is TGTGCCAGCAGTGATGGCAGGGGACTTCACAATGAGCAGTTCTTC.

The J gene is TRBJ1-2, the V gene TRBV7-9, with a possible D match to TRBD1 (5 bases). Trimming took 1 base from V and 3 from J, leaving 18 bases between them. The CDR3 length is 17 residues. CDR1 is SEHNR and CDR2 is FQNEAQ in the germline V gene (reference sequence). The CDR3 sequence is CASSLDGLTGHYYGYTF. Here the CDR3 DNA reads TGTGCCAGCAGCTTAGATGGGCTTACAGGACACTACTATGGCTACACCTTC.

The chain links TRBV7-8 to TRBJ1-1; D is unclear. Germline CDR1 SGHVS, CDR2 FQNEAQ. V was pared by 5 bases and J by 3 bases, with 16 bases between. The CDR3 covers 15 residues. The CDR3 sequence is CASSPTWDFDTEAFF. CDR3 DNA sequence: TGTGCCAGCAGCCCCACATGGGATTTCGACACTGAAGCTTTCTTT. Using reference TRBV7-8 and TRBJ1-1 for the parts outside the CDR3, the full variable domain is GAGVSQSPRYKVAKRGQDVALRCDPISGHVSLFWYQQALGQGPEFLTYFQNEAQLDKSGLPSDRFFAERPEGSVSTLKIQRTQQEDSAVYLCASSPTWDFDTEAFFGQGTRLTVV.

The rearrangement joins TRBV7-9 to TRBJ2-7; 10 bases map to TRBD2. The CDR3 runs 19 residues. Looked up from germline, CDR1 is SEHNR and CDR2 is FQNEAQ (reference sequence). J lost 2 bases, V lost 4 bases, and 17 bases had no gene match. The CDR3 DNA is TGTGCCAGCAGCTCGGTGACTAGCGGGCCGGACATGGTGGCCTACGAGCAGTACTTC. Translating it yields CASSSVTSGPDMVAYEQYF.

The sample holds a few counts of this clonotype. The chain links TRBV6-4 to TRBJ1-5; the match to TRBD1 covers 10 bases. The CDR3 sequence is 16 residues long. Looked up from germline, CDR1 is MRHNA and CDR2 is SNTAGT. The ends lost 2 bases at V and 4 bases at J; junction bases unmatched: 5. As DNA, the CDR3 is TGTGCCAGCAGTGACGAGGACAGGGGGGGAAATCAGCCCCAGCATTTT. Protein sequence: CASSDEDRGGNQPQHF.

The sample holds a few counts of this clonotype. The gene calls are TRBV12-3 or TRBV12-4 and TRBJ2-2, with a possible D match to TRBD1 (5 bases). This CDR3 comprises 16 residues. With 10 bases removed from V and 0 bases from J, the gap between germline ends came to 18 bases. In DNA, the CDR3 is TGTGCCACCAACCCCATTGGGGCTGCGAACACCGGGGAGCTGTTTTTT. Its translation: CATNPIGAANTGELFF.

This clonotype has more than one count but fewer than ten. This chain connects TRBV7-2 to TRBJ2-2, with TRBD1 matching 9 bases. This CDR3 spans 14 amino acids. With V trimmed by 9 bases and J by 5 bases, 7 bases remained unmatched. CDR1 and CDR2 from the germline V gene are SGHTA and FQGNSA. The CDR3 reads CASRTGVGTGELFF. In DNA, the CDR3 is TGTGCCAGTAGGACAGGGGTCGGGACCGGGGAGCTGTTTTTT.

This clonotype turned up a few times. The rearrangement uses TRBV27 and TRBJ2-1, with TRBD2 matching 10 bases. This CDR3 spans 14 amino acids. CDR1 is MNHEY and CDR2 is SMNVEV in the germline V gene (reference sequence). Trimming took 2 bases from V and 10 from J; bases not matched to a gene: 5. The chain's CDR3 is CASSLKRGGGEQFF. CDR3 bases: TGTGCCAGCAGTTTAAAGCGGGGGGGAGGGGAGCAGTTCTTC.

This clonotype was seen more than once but under ten times. The J gene is TRBJ2-2, the V gene TRBV7-2; no firm D call. Per germline, CDR1 SGHTA and CDR2 FQGNSA. The CDR3 runs 16 residues. V dropped 5 bases and J dropped 0 bases, with 13 bases sitting between them. This CDR3 reads CASSPRLLANTGELFF. The DNA of the CDR3 is TGTGCCAGCAGCCCACGACTCCTGGCGAACACCGGGGAGCTGTTTTTT.

This clonotype was seen only a few times. J is TRBJ2-7 and V is TRBV4-1; 10 bases are shared with TRBD1. The CDR3 contains 16 residues. CDR1 and CDR2 from the germline V gene are MGHRA and YSYEKL. V lost 0 bases and J lost 4; bases outside the gene matches: 6. CDR3 in DNA: TGCGCCAGCAGCCAAGAGGGGACAGGGGTTTTTTACGAGCAGTACTTC. Protein product: CASSQEGTGVFYEQYF.

This chain links TRBV25-1 with TRBJ1-2; D is perhaps TRBD1 (5 bases). V lost 2 bases and J 8 bases, leaving 15 bases between the germline ends. Per germline, CDR1 MGHDK and CDR2 SYGVNS. The CDR3 is 14 residues long. CDR3 sequence: CASSEGVGTPGYTF. CDR3 coding DNA: TGTGCCAGCAGTGAAGGTGTAGGGACCCCAGGCTACACCTTC.

This sequence joins TRBV12-3 or TRBV12-4 and TRBJ1-2; 7 bases are a match to TRBD1. V shed 4 bases and J 4 bases; nucleotides not matched to a gene: 6. The CDR3 totals 14 residues. CDR3 protein: CASSSSTGFYGYTF. The CDR3 DNA is TGTGCCAGCAGTTCCTCGACAGGGTTCTATGGCTACACCTTC.

The V and J genes are TRBV7-9 and TRBJ1-1, with D perhaps matching TRBD1 (5 bases). V was shortened by 2 bases and J by 4 bases, with 14 bases between the two germline ends. The CDR3 loop spans 15 amino acids. CDR1 SEHNR and CDR2 FQNEAQ come from the germline V gene (reference sequence). CDR3 residues: CASSLQGLEITEAFF. The CDR3 nucleotides read TGTGCCAGCAGCTTACAGGGCCTCGAGATCACTGAAGCTTTCTTT.

The table lists this clonotype with a few counts. V usage is TRBV4-3 and J usage is TRBJ1-2; D unresolved. In germline, CDR1 is LGHNA, CDR2 YSLEER. Deletions cut 0 bases from V and 4 bases from J, with 15 bases between. CDR3 length: 16 residues. Here the CDR3 reads CASSQDIVEAGYGYTF. Here the CDR3 DNA reads TGCGCCAGCAGCCAAGATATCGTGGAGGCAGGCTATGGCTACACCTTC.

The V and J genes are TRBV6-2 or TRBV6-3 and TRBJ2-2, with D possibly being TRBD2 (5 bases). The germline CDR1 and CDR2 sequences are MNHEY and SVGEGT. This CDR3 region has 13 residues. The germline V and J ends were trimmed by 5 bases and 7 bases, with 11 bases remaining between them. CDR3 sequence reads: CASSSGLSGELFF. The CDR3 nucleotides read TGTGCCAGCAGTAGCGGACTGAGCGGGGAGCTGTTTTTT.

The chain joins TRBV7-8 to TRBJ2-7, with TRBD2 as a possible D gene (7 bases). This CDR3 comprises 14 residues. The germline CDR1 and CDR2 sequences are SGHVS and FQNEAQ. The germline V and J ends were trimmed by 7 bases and 3 bases, with 16 bases remaining between them. The CDR3 is CASTPRGGGYEQYF. The CDR3 region has the DNA TGTGCCAGCACCCCCAGGGGAGGGGGCTACGAGCAGTACTTC.

This clonotype was recorded a few times. The chain has TRBV7-8 and TRBJ1-2; 7 bases agree with TRBD1. CDR1 is SGHVS and CDR2 is FQNEAQ in the germline V gene. The CDR3 extends over 16 amino acids. The trim removed 1 base at V and 2 bases at J, leaving 7 bases unmatched. CDR3 amino acids: CASSLVSGTANYGYTF. CDR3 DNA sequence: TGTGCCAGCAGCTTAGTCTCAGGGACAGCGAACTATGGCTACACCTTC.

This clonotype turned up a few times. V and J are TRBV5-6 and TRBJ2-2; 8 nucleotides line up with TRBD1. Trimming took 4 bases from V and 3 from J; bases not matched to a gene: 5. The germline V gene encodes CDR1 SGHDT and CDR2 YYEEEE. The CDR3 has 15 amino acids. The CDR3 reads CASSVGQGDTGELFF. As DNA, the CDR3 is TGTGCCAGCAGCGTTGGACAGGGTGACACCGGGGAGCTGTTTTTT.

V and J are TRBV6-1 and TRBJ2-7; no clear D gene. V shed 4 bases and J shed 1 base, with 5 bases lying between them. The length of the CDR3 is 12 residues. From germline, CDR1 is MNHNS and CDR2 SASEGT. CDR3 in amino acids: CASSVGSYEQYF. CDR3 DNA: TGTGCCAGCAGTGTTGGGTCCTACGAGCAGTACTTC.

In this sample, this clonotype turned up a few times. V is TRBV4-1 and J is TRBJ1-1; a possible D gene is TRBD1 (5 bases). The CDR3 contains 15 residues. Trimming left V 0 bases short and J 4 bases short, with 12 bases between. Per germline, CDR1 MGHRA and CDR2 YSYEKL. The CDR3 loop is CASSQDRVRATEAFF. The CDR3 coding sequence is TGCGCCAGCAGCCAAGATCGGGTCAGGGCCACTGAAGCTTTCTTT.

The sample holds a few counts of this clonotype. The V and J genes are TRBV12-3 or TRBV12-4 and TRBJ1-2, with a possible D match to TRBD1 (6 bases). This CDR3 is built from 12 residues. V shed 6 bases and J shed 6 bases, with 11 bases lying between them. The CDR3 reads CASRQGVDGYTF. In DNA form, the CDR3 reads TGTGCCAGCAGACAGGGAGTGGATGGCTACACCTTC.

V gene TRBV11-3 combines with J gene TRBJ2-3; D possibly corresponds to TRBD1 (6 bases). Germline-derived CDR1 and CDR2 are SGHNT and YENEEA. Trimming removed 2 bases at V and 3 bases at J, with 12 bases between. This CDR3 contains 15 residues. The CDR3 is CASSLLTGLTDTQYF. The CDR3 DNA reads TGTGCCAGCAGCTTACTAACAGGGTTGACAGATACGCAGTATTTT.